This T cell receptor (beta chain) was sequenced in a study of PD-1 blockade in classical Hodgkin lymphoma. The CDR3 extends over 13 amino acids. Per germline, CDR1 SGHVS and CDR2 FQNEAQ. V was shortened by 4 bases and J by 6 bases, with 13 bases between the two germline ends. Clones were sequenced by immunoSEQ multiplex PCR, and TCRdb holds only the in-frame ones, with some missing. The data show 30,000 or so clones, 90% to 95% seen once. This sample's time point: newly diagnosed, previously untreated cHL patient sample. J is TRBJ2-7 and V is TRBV7-8, with unresolved D. The sample was peripheral blood mononuclear cells (PBMCs). This clonotype was obtained from a human donor with classical Hodgkin lymphoma. The CDR3 nucleotides are TGTGCCAGCAGCTCCTACCAGGACGGCGAGCAGTACTTC. Its protein product is CASSSYQDGEQYF.